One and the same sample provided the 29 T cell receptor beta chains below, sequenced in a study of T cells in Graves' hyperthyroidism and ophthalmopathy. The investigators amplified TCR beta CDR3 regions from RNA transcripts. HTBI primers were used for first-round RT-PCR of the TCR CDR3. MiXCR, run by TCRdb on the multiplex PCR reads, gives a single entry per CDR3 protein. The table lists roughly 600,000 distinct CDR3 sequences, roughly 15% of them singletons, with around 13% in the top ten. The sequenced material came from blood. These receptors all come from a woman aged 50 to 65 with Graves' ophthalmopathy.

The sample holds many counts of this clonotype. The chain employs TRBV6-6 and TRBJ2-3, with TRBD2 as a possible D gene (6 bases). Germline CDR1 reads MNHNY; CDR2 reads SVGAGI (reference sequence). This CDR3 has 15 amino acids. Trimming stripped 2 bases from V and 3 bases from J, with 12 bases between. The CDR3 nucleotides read TGTGCCAGCAGTTACCTCCGGAGGGGAACAGATACGCAGTATTTT. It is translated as CASSYLRRGTDTQYF.

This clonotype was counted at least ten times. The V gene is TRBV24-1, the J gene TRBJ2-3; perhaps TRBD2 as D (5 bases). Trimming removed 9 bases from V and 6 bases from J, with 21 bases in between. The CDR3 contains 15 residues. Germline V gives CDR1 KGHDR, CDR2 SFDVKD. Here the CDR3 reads CATATGEFGADTQYF. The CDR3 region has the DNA TGTGCCACCGCGACCGGGGAGTTTGGTGCCGATACGCAGTATTTT.

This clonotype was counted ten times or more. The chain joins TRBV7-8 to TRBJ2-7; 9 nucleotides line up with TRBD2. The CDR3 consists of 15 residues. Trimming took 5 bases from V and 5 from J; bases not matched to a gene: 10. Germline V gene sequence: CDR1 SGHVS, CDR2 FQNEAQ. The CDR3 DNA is TGTGCCAGCAGCCCTCTGGTTGGCGGGAGGGACGAGCAGTACTTC. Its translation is CASSPLVGGRDEQYF.

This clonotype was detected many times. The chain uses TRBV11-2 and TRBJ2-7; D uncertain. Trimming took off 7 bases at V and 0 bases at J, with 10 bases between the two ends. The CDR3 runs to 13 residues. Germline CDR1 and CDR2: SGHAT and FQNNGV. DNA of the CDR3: TGTGCCAGCACCCTTATAGACTCCTACGAGCAGTACTTC. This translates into CASTLIDSYEQYF.

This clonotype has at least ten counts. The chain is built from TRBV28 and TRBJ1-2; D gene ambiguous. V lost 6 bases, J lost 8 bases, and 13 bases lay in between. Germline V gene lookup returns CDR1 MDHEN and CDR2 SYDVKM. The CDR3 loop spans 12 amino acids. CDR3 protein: CASRRPGGGYTF. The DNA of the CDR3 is TGTGCCAGCAGGCGTCCGGGTGGGGGCTACACCTTC.

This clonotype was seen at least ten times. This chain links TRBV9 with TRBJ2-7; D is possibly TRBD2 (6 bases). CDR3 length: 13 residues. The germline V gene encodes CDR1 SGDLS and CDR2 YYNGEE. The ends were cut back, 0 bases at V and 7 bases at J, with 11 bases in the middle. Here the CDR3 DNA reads TGTGCCAGCAGCGTAGAGTCCGGAGGGGAGCAGTACTTC. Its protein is CASSVESGGEQYF.

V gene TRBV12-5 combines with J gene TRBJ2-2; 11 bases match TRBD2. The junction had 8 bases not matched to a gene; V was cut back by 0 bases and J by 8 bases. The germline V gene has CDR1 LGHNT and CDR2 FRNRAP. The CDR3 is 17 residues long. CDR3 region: CASGLVDLAGGEGELFF. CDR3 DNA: TGTGCTAGTGGTTTGGTAGACCTAGCGGGAGGCGAAGGGGAGCTGTTTTTT.

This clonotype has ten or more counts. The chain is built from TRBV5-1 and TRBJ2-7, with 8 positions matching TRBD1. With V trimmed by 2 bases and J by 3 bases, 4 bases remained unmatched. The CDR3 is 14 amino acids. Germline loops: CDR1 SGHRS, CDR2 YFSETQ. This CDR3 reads CASSLTGGDYEQYF. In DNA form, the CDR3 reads TGCGCCAGCAGCTTAACAGGGGGAGACTACGAGCAGTACTTC.

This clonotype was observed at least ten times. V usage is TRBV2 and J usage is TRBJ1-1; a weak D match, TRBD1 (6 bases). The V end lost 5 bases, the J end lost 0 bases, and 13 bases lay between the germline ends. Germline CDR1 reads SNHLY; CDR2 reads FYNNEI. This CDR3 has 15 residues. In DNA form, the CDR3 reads TGTGCCAGCAGTACCATGGGGGGGCTGAACACTGAAGCTTTCTTT. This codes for CASSTMGGLNTEAFF. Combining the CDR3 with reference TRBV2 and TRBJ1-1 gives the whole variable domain EPEVTQTPSHQVTQMGQEVILRCVPISNHLYFYWYRQILGQKVEFLVSFYNNEISEKSEIFDDQFSVERPDGSNFTLKIRSTKLEDSAMYFCASSTMGGLNTEAFFGQGTRLTVV.

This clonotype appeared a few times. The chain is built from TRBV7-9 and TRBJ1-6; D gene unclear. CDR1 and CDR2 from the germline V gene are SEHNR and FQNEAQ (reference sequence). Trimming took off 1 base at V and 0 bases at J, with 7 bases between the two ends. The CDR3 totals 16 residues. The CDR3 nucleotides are TGTGCCAGCAGCTTAGACGTCAGCTCCTATAATTCACCCCTCCACTTT. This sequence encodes CASSLDVSSYNSPLHF.

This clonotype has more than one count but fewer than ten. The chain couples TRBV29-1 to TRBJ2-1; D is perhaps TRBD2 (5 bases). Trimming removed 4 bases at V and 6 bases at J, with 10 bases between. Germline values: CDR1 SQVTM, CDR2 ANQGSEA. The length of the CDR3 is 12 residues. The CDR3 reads CSVGLGANEQFF. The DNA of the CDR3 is TGCAGCGTTGGGCTGGGAGCCAATGAGCAGTTCTTC.

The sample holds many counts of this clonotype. The CDR3 DNA sequence: TGTGCCAGCACTAGCGTGGTGAACGAGCAGTACTTC. Protein sequence: CASTSVVNEQYF. The chain carries TRBV2 and TRBJ2-7; D possibly corresponds to TRBD2 (6 bases). Trimming left V 7 bases short and J 5 bases short, with 12 bases between. Looked up from germline, CDR1 is SNHLY and CDR2 is FYNNEI. There are 12 residues in the CDR3.

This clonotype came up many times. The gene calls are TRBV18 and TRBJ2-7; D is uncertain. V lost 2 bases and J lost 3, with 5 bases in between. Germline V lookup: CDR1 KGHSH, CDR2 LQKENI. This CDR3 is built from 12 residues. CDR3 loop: CASSPSHYEQYF. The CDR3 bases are TGTGCCAGCTCACCATCTCACTACGAGCAGTACTTC.

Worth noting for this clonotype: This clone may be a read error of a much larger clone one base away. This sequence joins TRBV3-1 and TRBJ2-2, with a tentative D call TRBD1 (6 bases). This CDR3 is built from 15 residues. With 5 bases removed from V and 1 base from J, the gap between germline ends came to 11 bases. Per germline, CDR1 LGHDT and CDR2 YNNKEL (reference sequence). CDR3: CASSSRTVNTGELFF. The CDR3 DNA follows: TGTGCCAGCAGCTCCAGGACAGTGAACACCGGGGAGCTGTTTTTT.

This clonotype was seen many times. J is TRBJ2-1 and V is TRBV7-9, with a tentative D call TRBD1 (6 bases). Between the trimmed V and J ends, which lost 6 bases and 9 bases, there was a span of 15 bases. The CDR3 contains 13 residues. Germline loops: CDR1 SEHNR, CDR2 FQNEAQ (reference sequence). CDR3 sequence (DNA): TGTGCCAGCAGTCCAATCAGAGGGGGTGAGCAGTTCTTC. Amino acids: CASSPIRGGEQFF.

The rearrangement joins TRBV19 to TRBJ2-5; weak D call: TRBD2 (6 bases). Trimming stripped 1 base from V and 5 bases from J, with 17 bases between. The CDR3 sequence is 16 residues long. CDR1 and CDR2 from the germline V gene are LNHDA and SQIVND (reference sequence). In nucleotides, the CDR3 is TGTGCCAGTAGTATAGGGGGTGCGGGGAGATACGAGACCCAGTACTTC. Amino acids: CASSIGGAGRYETQYF.

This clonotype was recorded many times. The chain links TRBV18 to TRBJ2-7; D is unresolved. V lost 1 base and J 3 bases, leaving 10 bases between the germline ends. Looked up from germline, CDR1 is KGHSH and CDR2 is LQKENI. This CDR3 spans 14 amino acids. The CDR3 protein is CASSPQLPYYEQYF. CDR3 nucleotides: TGTGCCAGCTCACCACAACTCCCCTACTACGAGCAGTACTTC.

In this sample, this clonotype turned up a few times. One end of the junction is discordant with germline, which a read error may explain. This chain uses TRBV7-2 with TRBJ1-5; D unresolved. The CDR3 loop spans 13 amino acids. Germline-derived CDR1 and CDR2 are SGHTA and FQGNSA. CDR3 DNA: TGTGCCAGCAGCTTAGCGGGTAATCAGCTCCAGCATTTT. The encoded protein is CASSLAGNQLQHF. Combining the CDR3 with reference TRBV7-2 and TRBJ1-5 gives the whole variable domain GAGVSQSPSNKVTEKGKDVELRCDPISGHTALYWYRQSLGQGLEFLIYFQGNSAPDKSGLPSDRFSAERTGGSVSTLTIQRTQQEDSAVYLCASSLAGNQLQHFGDGTRLSIL.

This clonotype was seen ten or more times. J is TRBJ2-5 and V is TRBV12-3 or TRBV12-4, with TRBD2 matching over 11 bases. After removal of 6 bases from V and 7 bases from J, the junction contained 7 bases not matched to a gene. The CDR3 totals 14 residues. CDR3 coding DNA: TGTGCCAGCAGCGGACTAGCGGGCGCCGGGACCCAGTACTTC. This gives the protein CASSGLAGAGTQYF.

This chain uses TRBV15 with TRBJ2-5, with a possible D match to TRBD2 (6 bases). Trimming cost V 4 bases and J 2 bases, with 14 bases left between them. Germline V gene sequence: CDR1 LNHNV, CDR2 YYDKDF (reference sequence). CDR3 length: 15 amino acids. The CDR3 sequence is CATSTGGGSQETQYF. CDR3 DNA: TGTGCCACCAGCACTGGCGGAGGGTCGCAAGAGACCCAGTACTTC.

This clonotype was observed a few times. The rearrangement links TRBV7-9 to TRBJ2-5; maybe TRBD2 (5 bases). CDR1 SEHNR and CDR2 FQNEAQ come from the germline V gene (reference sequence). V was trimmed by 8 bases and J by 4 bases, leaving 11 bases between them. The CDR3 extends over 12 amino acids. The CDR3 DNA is TGTGCCAGCTTGGGGAGCGGAGAGACCCAGTACTTC. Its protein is CASLGSGETQYF.

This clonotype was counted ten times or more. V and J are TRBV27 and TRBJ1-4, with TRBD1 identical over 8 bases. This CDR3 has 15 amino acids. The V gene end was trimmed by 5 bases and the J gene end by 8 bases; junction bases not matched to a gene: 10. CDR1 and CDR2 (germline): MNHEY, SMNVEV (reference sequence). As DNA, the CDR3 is TGTGCCAGCAGTCCTTGGACAGGGCGGGAGGAAAAACTGTTTTTT. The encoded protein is CASSPWTGREEKLFF.

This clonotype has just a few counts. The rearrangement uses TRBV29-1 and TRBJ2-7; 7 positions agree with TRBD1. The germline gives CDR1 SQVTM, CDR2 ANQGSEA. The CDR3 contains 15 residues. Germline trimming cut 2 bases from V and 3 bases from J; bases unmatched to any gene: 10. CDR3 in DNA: TGCAGCGTTGAAACTAATACCGGGACAGACTACGAGCAGTACTTC. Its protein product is CSVETNTGTDYEQYF.

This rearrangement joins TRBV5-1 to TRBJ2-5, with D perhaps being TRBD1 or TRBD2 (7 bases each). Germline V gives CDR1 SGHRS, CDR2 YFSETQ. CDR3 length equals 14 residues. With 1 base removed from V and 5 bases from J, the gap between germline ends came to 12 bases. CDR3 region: CASSLFRGGETQYF. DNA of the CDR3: TGCGCCAGCAGCTTGTTCAGGGGGGGGGAGACCCAGTACTTC. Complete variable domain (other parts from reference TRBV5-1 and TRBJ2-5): KAGVTQTPRYLIKTRGQQVTLSCSPISGHRSVSWYQQTPGQGLQFLFEYFSETQRNKGNFPGRFSGRQFSNSRSEMNVSTLELGDSALYLCASSLFRGGETQYFGPGTRLLVL.

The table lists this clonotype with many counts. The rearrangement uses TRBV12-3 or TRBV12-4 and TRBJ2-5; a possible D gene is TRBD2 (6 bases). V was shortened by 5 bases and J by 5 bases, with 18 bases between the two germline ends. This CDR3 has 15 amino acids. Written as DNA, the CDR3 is TGTGCCAGCAGTCAATGGGACGGGGGAGAGGAGACCCAGTACTTC. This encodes CASSQWDGGEETQYF.

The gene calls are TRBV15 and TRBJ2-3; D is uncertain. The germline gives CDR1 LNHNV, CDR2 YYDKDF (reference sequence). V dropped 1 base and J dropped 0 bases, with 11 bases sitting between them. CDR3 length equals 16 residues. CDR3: CATSRGDLSSTDTQYF. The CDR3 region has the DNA TGTGCCACCAGCAGAGGCGACCTTTCTAGCACAGATACGCAGTATTTT.

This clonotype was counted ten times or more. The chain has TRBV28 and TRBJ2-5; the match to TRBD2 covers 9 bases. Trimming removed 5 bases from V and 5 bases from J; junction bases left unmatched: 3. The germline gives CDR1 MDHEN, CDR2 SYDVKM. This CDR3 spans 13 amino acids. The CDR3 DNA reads TGTGCCAGCAGTACCGGACTAGCGGAGACCCAGTACTTC. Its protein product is CASSTGLAETQYF.

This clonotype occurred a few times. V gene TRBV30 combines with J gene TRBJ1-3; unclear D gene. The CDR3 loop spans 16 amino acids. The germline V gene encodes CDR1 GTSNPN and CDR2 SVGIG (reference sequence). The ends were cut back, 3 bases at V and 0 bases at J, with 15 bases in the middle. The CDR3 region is CAWSDLGPISGNTIYF. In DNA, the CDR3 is TGTGCCTGGAGCGACCTAGGACCTATCTCTGGAAACACCATATATTTT.

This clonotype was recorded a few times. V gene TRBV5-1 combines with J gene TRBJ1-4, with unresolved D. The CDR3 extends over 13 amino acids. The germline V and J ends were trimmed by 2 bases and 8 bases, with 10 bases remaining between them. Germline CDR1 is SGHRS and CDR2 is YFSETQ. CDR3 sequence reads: CASSLGGVEKLFF. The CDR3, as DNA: TGCGCCAGCAGCTTAGGTGGAGTCGAAAAACTGTTTTTT.